This TCR beta chain was identified in a study of blood T cell repertoires in COVID-19. About the study: The study drew acute and convalescent COVID-19 samples from the United States, Italy and Spain. T cells, B-cell-depleted T cells, or PBMCs supplied cDNA or gDNA.

Per the study methods: Counts of nucleated cells, estimated from reference gene primer amplification, were obtained. Clones were read by immunoSEQ multiplex PCR, and TCRdb kept only the in-frame ones, dropping some. The DNA was the basis for D and trimming; V, J and clone size are from that table. Among some 91,000 clones listed, less than 95% were seen once. This CDR3 has 15 residues. V was pared by 6 bases and J by 0 bases, with 9 bases between. Germline CDR1 is MNHEY and CDR2 is SVGAGI. The sample taken for sequencing was peripheral blood. The chain joins TRBV6-5 to TRBJ1-6; the D is unclear. The sequence came from a man in his sixties with acute or convalescent COVID-19. This chain's CDR3 is CASRPRSSYNSPLHF. The CDR3 DNA reads as TGTGCCAGCAGACCACGGAGCTCCTATAATTCACCCCTCCACTTT.